Following are 8 T cell receptor beta chains from one sample sequenced in a study of T cells in Graves' hyperthyroidism and ophthalmopathy. The TCR beta CDR3 regions underwent amplification using RNA transcripts as the source. The TCR CDR3 was amplified in a first-round RT-PCR using the HTBI primer set. TCRdb called the multiplex PCR reads again in MiXCR, with one record for every CDR3 protein. The sample consists of 350,000 or so distinct CDR3 sequences, about 20% of them appearing once. Sample: blood. The origin of the receptors is a woman aged 50 to 60 with Graves' hyperthyroidism.

The chain employs TRBV28 and TRBJ2-3, with 9 bases fitting TRBD2. J gave up 1 base and V 5 bases, and 7 bases lay outside the gene matches. The CDR3 extends over 16 amino acids. Looked up from germline, CDR1 is MDHEN and CDR2 is SYDVKM. The CDR3 region is CASSPLAGGGTDTQYF. The CDR3 DNA reads TGTGCCAGCAGTCCCCTGGCGGGAGGGGGCACAGATACGCAGTATTTT.

This clonotype was found a few times. The CDR3 sequence: CASSQDWPLAGGRDEQFF. The DNA for the CDR3 is TGTGCCAGCAGCCAAGATTGGCCACTAGCGGGGGGGAGGGATGAGCAGTTCTTC. The J gene is TRBJ2-1, the V gene TRBV3-1; 13 bases align to TRBD2. The CDR3 covers 18 residues. The trim removed 0 bases at V and 8 bases at J, leaving 10 bases unmatched. Germline CDR1 is LGHDT and CDR2 is YNNKEL (reference sequence).

V and J are TRBV4-1 and TRBJ1-1, with 7 bases matching TRBD1. This CDR3 region has 15 residues. CDR1 and CDR2 from the germline V gene are MGHRA and YSYEKL. With V trimmed by 1 base and J by 0 bases, 2 bases remained unmatched. This chain's CDR3 is CASSQAQGVNTEAFF. In DNA, the CDR3 is TGCGCCAGCAGCCAAGCCCAGGGGGTGAACACTGAAGCTTTCTTT.

The gene calls are TRBV20-1 and TRBJ2-1, with D possibly being TRBD1 or TRBD2 (5 bases each). Germline V CDR1 and CDR2: DFQATT, SNEGSKA (reference sequence). Trimming cost V 1 base and J 12 bases, with 22 bases left between them. This CDR3 is built from 15 residues. CDR3 residues: CSARVPGTRSARQFF. The CDR3 bases are TGCAGTGCTAGAGTGCCGGGGACCCGATCGGCACGGCAGTTCTTC.

This clonotype showed up many times. The chain couples TRBV28 to TRBJ1-4; the D is unclear. Germline-derived CDR1 and CDR2 are MDHEN and SYDVKM. V gave up 3 bases and J gave up 4 bases, with 9 bases separating them. The CDR3 is 14 residues long. CDR3 loop: CASSFGRRNEKLFF. CDR3 DNA: TGTGCCAGCAGTTTCGGCCGACGTAATGAAAAACTGTTTTTT.

This rearrangement joins TRBV15 to TRBJ2-2; tentatively, D is TRBD2 (6 bases). This CDR3 has 14 residues. Trimming removed 9 bases from V and 1 base from J, with 12 bases in between. Germline-derived CDR1 and CDR2 are LNHNV and YYDKDF (reference sequence). CDR3 residues: CATGRDRNTGELFF. The CDR3 coding sequence is TGTGCCACGGGGCGGGATAGGAACACCGGGGAGCTGTTTTTT.

The V and J genes are TRBV6-1 and TRBJ2-2; D is unresolved. The ends were cut back, 5 bases at V and 7 bases at J, with 14 bases in the middle. From germline, CDR1 is MNHNS and CDR2 SASEGT. The CDR3 runs to 14 residues. The CDR3 nucleotides are TGTGCCAGCAGTCCTCAGCCGGACGGCGGGGAGCTGTTTTTT. The encoded protein is CASSPQPDGGELFF.

This clonotype has a count of ten or more. The chain uses TRBV3-1 and TRBJ2-3; D tentatively fits TRBD1 or TRBD2 (5 bases each). The V end lost 4 bases, the J end lost 5 bases, and 10 bases lay between the germline ends. From germline, CDR1 is LGHDT and CDR2 YNNKEL (reference sequence). The CDR3 is 13 amino acids. The CDR3 region is CASSPRGRDTQYF. CDR3 bases: TGTGCCAGCAGCCCAAGGGGACGAGATACGCAGTATTTT.